The 2 T cell receptor beta chains below come from one sample, sequenced in a study of blood T cell repertoires in COVID-19. Here immunoSEQ multiplex PCR was the method, and the copy in TCRdb shows in-frame clones only, minus some. Of about 27,000 clones in the sample, about 80% were seen once. Specimen: peripheral blood. These receptors were taken from a man older than 75 with active or convalescent COVID-19.

The CDR3: CASSFGGAGEQFF. The CDR3, as DNA: TGTGCCAGCAGCTTCGGGGGGGCGGGTGAGCAGTTCTTC. The genes are TRBV11-3 and TRBJ2-1; the match to TRBD2 covers 8 bases. The trim removed 3 bases at V and 9 bases at J, leaving 4 bases unmatched. CDR3 size: 13 residues. The V gene's germline CDR1 is SGHNT and CDR2 YENEEA.

The chain joins TRBV2 to TRBJ1-3; 10 bases align to TRBD1. V lost 5 bases and J lost 7; bases outside the gene matches: 2. Germline values: CDR1 SNHLY, CDR2 FYNNEI. CDR3 length equals 13 residues. The CDR3 loop is CASSLDRGNTIYF. CDR3 DNA: TGTGCCAGCAGTTTGGACAGGGGGAACACCATATATTTT. Filled out from reference TRBV2 and TRBJ1-3, the complete variable domain reads EPEVTQTPSHQVTQMGQEVILRCVPISNHLYFYWYRQILGQKVEFLVSFYNNEISEKSEIFDDQFSVERPDGSNFTLKIRSTKLEDSAMYFCASSLDRGNTIYFGEGSWLTVV.